Shown below are 27 T cell receptor beta chains from a single sample sequenced in a study of CD8 T cells in ankylosing spondylitis. TCRdb passed the 5' RACE reads through MiXCR, listing each CDR3 protein once. The table shows roughly 64,000 distinct CDR3 sequences, with about 6.2% occurring only once. Sequenced: synovial fluid, either unsorted or a sorted T cell fraction (not recorded which). Receptor source: a male donor with ankylosing spondylitis.

This clonotype has only one observation. J is TRBJ2-1 and V is TRBV19, with TRBD2 matching 8 bases. The junction had 13 bases not matched to a gene; V was cut back by 7 bases and J by 8 bases. The CDR3 runs to 15 residues. Germline lookup yields CDR1 LNHDA and CDR2 SQIVND (reference sequence). CDR3 sequence reads: CASTAGRGRKDEQFF. CDR3 in DNA: TGTGCCAGTACCGCAGGTCGCGGGAGGAAGGATGAGCAGTTCTTC. Using reference TRBV19 and TRBJ2-1 for the parts outside the CDR3, the full variable domain is DGGITQSPKYLFRKEGQNVTLSCEQNLNHDAMYWYRQDPGQGLRLIYYSQIVNDFQKGDIAEGYSVSREKKESFPLTVTSAQKNPTAFYLCASTAGRGRKDEQFFGPGTRLTVL.

This clonotype was seen many times. This chain joins TRBV25-1 and TRBJ2-7; D tentatively reads TRBD1 or TRBD2 (5 bases each). The germline V and J ends were trimmed by 1 base and 6 bases, with 10 bases remaining between them. The CDR3 runs to 13 residues. CDR1 and CDR2 from the germline V gene are MGHDK and SYGVNS. CDR3 protein: CASSEWGFSEQYF. The CDR3 nucleotides are TGTGCCAGCAGTGAATGGGGGTTTTCCGAGCAGTACTTC.

This clonotype was picked up many times. CDR3 sequence reads: CASTSLAGMSKTQYF. The CDR3 DNA reads as TGTGCCAGCACCAGTCTAGCGGGAATGTCGAAGACCCAGTACTTC. V is TRBV2 and J is TRBJ2-5; 9 bases align to TRBD2. The CDR3 consists of 15 residues. After removal of 7 bases from V and 6 bases from J, the junction contained 12 bases not matched to a gene. Looked up from germline, CDR1 is SNHLY and CDR2 is FYNNEI.

This clonotype came up a few times. This sequence joins TRBV6-5 and TRBJ1-5; D uncertain. Germline V CDR1 and CDR2: MNHEY, SVGAGI. V was clipped by 0 bases and J by 5 bases, with 8 bases between them. The CDR3 totals 14 residues. The CDR3, as DNA: TGTGCCAGCAGTTACTCTCGGAAGGATCAGCCCCAGCATTTT. Its translation is CASSYSRKDQPQHF.

This clonotype was seen more than once but under ten times. The chain has TRBV30 and TRBJ2-1; 7 bases are shared with TRBD2. This CDR3 is 11 amino acids long. The trim removed 4 bases at V and 6 bases at J, leaving 0 bases unmatched. CDR1 and CDR2 from the germline V gene are GTSNPN and SVGIG (reference sequence). This CDR3 reads CAWTSGNEQFF. The DNA of the CDR3 is TGTGCCTGGACTAGCGGCAATGAGCAGTTCTTC.

This clonotype was picked up many times. V and J are TRBV7-8 and TRBJ2-3; 10 nucleotides agree with TRBD2. Trimming cost V 5 bases and J 0 bases; bases outside gene matches: 8. CDR3 length: 17 amino acids. Germline V CDR1 and CDR2: SGHVS, FQNEAQ. The CDR3: CASSRGPLAGSTDTQYF. The CDR3, as DNA: TGTGCCAGCAGCCGAGGCCCACTAGCGGGAAGCACAGATACGCAGTATTTT.

This clonotype was seen only a few times. V and J are TRBV6-1 and TRBJ2-5; TRBD1 matches 7 bases. CDR3 length equals 13 residues. J gave up 3 bases and V 8 bases, and 6 bases lay outside the gene matches. Per germline, CDR1 MNHNS and CDR2 SASEGT. Here the CDR3 DNA reads TGTGCCAGCGGCCTCCAGGGGGAAGAGACCCAGTACTTC. It specifies CASGLQGEETQYF.

In its sample, this clonotype was seen many times. The chain is built from TRBV6-1 and TRBJ2-7, with 11 bases that match TRBD2. Per the germline V gene, CDR1 is MNHNS and CDR2 is SASEGT. CDR3 length equals 13 residues. V trimming: 7 bases; J trimming: 5 bases; junction bases outside the gene matches: 4. CDR3 in amino acids: CASTLAGGHEQYF. In DNA, the CDR3 is TGTGCCAGCACGCTAGCGGGAGGACACGAGCAGTACTTC.

In its sample, this clonotype was seen many times. V gene TRBV28 combines with J gene TRBJ2-1; TRBD1 agrees at 11 bases. Trimming removed 7 bases from V and 5 bases from J; junction bases left unmatched: 13. From germline, CDR1 is MDHEN and CDR2 SYDVKM. The CDR3 has 17 amino acids. CDR3 protein: CASKMENRDRGNNEQFF. CDR3 coding DNA: TGTGCCAGCAAAATGGAGAACCGGGACAGGGGGAACAATGAGCAGTTCTTC.

Ten or more counts support this clonotype. The chain employs TRBV6-1 and TRBJ2-1; 14 positions agree with TRBD2. Germline V lookup: CDR1 MNHNS, CDR2 SASEGT. With V trimmed by 6 bases and J by 8 bases, 12 bases remained unmatched. CDR3 length: 17 amino acids. The CDR3 bases are TGTGCCAGCAGGGGGGTACTAGGGACTAGCGGGAGCCATGAGCAGTTCTTC. This codes for CASRGVLGTSGSHEQFF.

In this sample, this clonotype turned up many times. The V gene is TRBV6-1, the J gene TRBJ2-7, with 13 bases fitting TRBD2. Unmatched junction bases numbered 6, after V lost 7 bases and J lost 3 bases. The CDR3 consists of 15 residues. Per the germline V gene, CDR1 is MNHNS and CDR2 is SASEGT. The CDR3 region has the DNA TGTGCCAGCATCGAGGGACTAGCGGGACACTACGAGCAGTACTTC. Translation gives CASIEGLAGHYEQYF.

The table lists this clonotype with many counts. This CDR3 is CASSEPGTNPGELFF. The CDR3 coding sequence is TGCGCCAGCAGTGAGCCCGGGACTAACCCCGGGGAGCTGTTTTTT. The chain uses TRBV10-2 and TRBJ2-2, with 7 positions matching TRBD2. This CDR3 has 15 residues. Germline V gene sequence: CDR1 WSHSY, CDR2 SAAADI. V was pared by 2 bases and J by 6 bases, with 6 bases of the junction left unmatched.

In this sample, this clonotype turned up many times. This chain uses TRBV7-9 with TRBJ2-7, with D possibly being TRBD2 (5 bases). CDR1 is SEHNR, CDR2 FQNEAQ, per germline (reference sequence). V lost 0 bases and J 6 bases, leaving 9 bases between the germline ends. This CDR3 spans 13 amino acids. The CDR3 region is CASSLAEGSEQYF. In DNA, the CDR3 is TGTGCCAGCAGCTTAGCAGAGGGATCCGAGCAGTACTTC.

This clonotype was seen ten or more times. This chain links TRBV7-8 with TRBJ2-2; TRBD1 aligns across 8 bases. The CDR3 sequence is 14 residues long. In germline, CDR1 is SGHVS, CDR2 FQNEAQ. Germline trimming cut 1 base from V and 5 bases from J; bases unmatched to any gene: 0. CDR3: CASSLGTGTGELFF. The CDR3 bases are TGTGCCAGCAGCTTAGGGACAGGGACCGGGGAGCTGTTTTTT.

This clonotype was seen repeatedly, ten times or more. The chain couples TRBV3-1 to TRBJ2-1; 12 nucleotides match TRBD2. Losses at the gene ends were 2 bases for V and 1 base for J; bases not matched to a gene: 0. The CDR3 sequence is 16 residues long. Germline CDR1 is LGHDT and CDR2 is YNNKEL (reference sequence). CDR3 DNA sequence: TGTGCCAGCAGCCAACTAGCGGGAGGGTCCTACAATGAGCAGTTCTTC. This codes for CASSQLAGGSYNEQFF.

This clonotype has only one observation. V usage is TRBV7-3 and J usage is TRBJ2-6; tentative D call: TRBD1 (5 bases). Trimming shortened V by 4 bases and J by 1 base, and 8 bases separated the two germline ends. Germline assignment: CDR1 SGHTA and CDR2 FQGTGA. The CDR3 loop spans 15 amino acids. This CDR3 reads CASSSSGSGANVLTF. DNA of the CDR3: TGTGCCAGCAGCTCTTCAGGGTCTGGGGCCAACGTCCTGACTTTC.

This clonotype has ten or more counts. This chain joins TRBV14 and TRBJ1-6; D gene ambiguous. Between the trimmed V and J ends, which lost 4 bases and 4 bases, there was a span of 11 bases. There are 15 residues in the CDR3. Germline V gene data show CDR1 as SGHDN and CDR2 as FVKESK. In DNA form, the CDR3 reads TGTGCCAGCAGCCGTTCCGGCAGTTATAATTCACCCCTCCACTTT. It codes for CASSRSGSYNSPLHF.

This clonotype appeared many times. The genes are TRBV20-1 and TRBJ1-6; no clear D gene. The CDR3 extends over 11 amino acids. CDR1 and CDR2 (germline): DFQATT, SNEGSKA (reference sequence). The germline V and J ends were trimmed by 5 bases and 9 bases, with 8 bases remaining between them. This chain's CDR3 is CSAGPSSPLHF. The CDR3 DNA reads as TGCAGTGCTGGACCCTCTTCACCCCTCCACTTT.

This clonotype showed up many times. The chain uses TRBV6-1 and TRBJ1-2, with D uncertain. The CDR3 is made up of 15 amino acids. Trimming cost V 5 bases and J 5 bases, with 18 bases left between them. Looked up from germline, CDR1 is MNHNS and CDR2 is SASEGT. The CDR3 region is CASSLGLHGSYGYTF. DNA of the CDR3: TGTGCCAGCAGTCTGGGCCTCCATGGTTCGTATGGCTACACCTTC.

In its sample, this clonotype was seen many times. Germline is not matched at one junction end, which may reflect a read error. V and J are TRBV27 and TRBJ1-1, with 12 bases matching TRBD1. This CDR3 is 15 amino acids long. Germline CDR1 reads MNHEY; CDR2 reads SMNVEV (reference sequence). The CDR3 sequence: CASSFRDRGPLMRIF. DNA of the CDR3: TGTGCCAGCAGTTTTCGGGACAGGGGGCCCCTTATGCGGATCTTT.

The table lists this clonotype with a few counts. The rearrangement links TRBV29-1 to TRBJ1-1; no firm D call. V was pared by 0 bases and J by 6 bases, with 11 bases between. The CDR3 is 13 amino acids. Germline lookup yields CDR1 SQVTM and CDR2 ANQGSEA. DNA for the CDR3: TGCAGCGTTGAAGATGGGCCGAGGGCTGAAGCTTTCTTT. Its protein is CSVEDGPRAEAFF.

V and J are TRBV7-8 and TRBJ2-1, with no clear D. V was trimmed by 5 bases and J by 5 bases, leaving 13 bases between them. The CDR3 consists of 14 residues. In germline, CDR1 is SGHVS, CDR2 FQNEAQ. The CDR3: CASSPTPRHNEQFF. CDR3 DNA sequence: TGTGCCAGCAGCCCAACACCACGGCACAATGAGCAGTTCTTC.

This clonotype occurred a few times. This chain connects TRBV28 to TRBJ1-5; 8 nucleotides align to TRBD1. From germline, CDR1 is MDHEN and CDR2 SYDVKM. Germline trimming cut 5 bases from V and 8 bases from J; bases unmatched to any gene: 17. The CDR3 runs to 17 residues. CDR3 amino acids: CASSPTTGAIQGEPQHF. Here the CDR3 DNA reads TGTGCCAGCAGTCCCACGACAGGGGCGATTCAAGGGGAGCCCCAGCATTTT. The full variable domain, with the rest looked up from reference TRBV28 and TRBJ1-5, is DVKVTQSSRYLVKRTGEKVFLECVQDMDHENMFWYRQDPGLGLRLIYFSYDVKMKEKGDIPEGYSVSREKKERFSLILESASTNQTSMYLCASSPTTGAIQGEPQHFGDGTRLSIL.

In this sample, this clonotype turned up a few times. The gene calls are TRBV6-5 and TRBJ2-1, with 7 bases matching TRBD2. The J segment lost 9 bases and the V segment lost 0 bases, leaving 2 bases of the junction unmatched. The CDR3 is 13 residues long. Germline CDR1 MNHEY, CDR2 SVGAGI. CDR3 bases: TGTGCCAGCAGTTACTCGCGCGGGGGTGAGCAGTTCTTC. Translating it yields CASSYSRGGEQFF.

This chain links TRBV28 with TRBJ1-5; perhaps TRBD1 as D (5 bases). This CDR3 region has 13 residues. Per germline, CDR1 MDHEN and CDR2 SYDVKM. V gave up 6 bases and J gave up 4 bases, with 10 bases separating them. The CDR3 DNA reads TGTGCCAGCAGCGAGACAGCAAATCAGCCCCAGCATTTT. This gives the protein CASSETANQPQHF.

This clonotype was observed many times. The J gene is TRBJ2-1, the V gene TRBV6-1, with 8 bases fitting TRBD2. This CDR3 is 16 amino acids long. V lost 7 bases and J lost 7; bases outside the gene matches: 15. CDR1 MNHNS and CDR2 SASEGT come from the germline V gene. The CDR3 protein is CASTARGPSGYNEQFF. The CDR3 DNA is TGTGCCAGCACCGCCCGGGGGCCTAGCGGGTATAATGAGCAGTTCTTC.

This clonotype was observed many times. The chain carries TRBV24-1 and TRBJ1-4, with D possibly matching TRBD1 (6 bases). Trimming removed 1 base from V and 4 bases from J, with 9 bases in between. Germline loops: CDR1 KGHDR, CDR2 SFDVKD. The CDR3 sequence is 15 residues long. The CDR3 loop is CATSDLDRINEKLFF. Written as DNA, the CDR3 is TGTGCCACCAGTGATTTAGACAGGATTAATGAAAAACTGTTTTTT.